This TCR beta chain was observed in a study of regulatory T cells in long-lasting Graves disease. Study-wide results and limits: Not thyroid tissue but only peripheral blood was studied. With 2,500 to 3,500 shared public clonotypes, persistent patients exceeded new patients, who shared over 850.

Building the TCR beta libraries relied on iRepertoire HTBI primers, and CDR3 regions underwent Arm-PCR. TCRdb re-analysed the multiplex PCR reads in MiXCR, keeping a single row per CDR3 protein. The table shows roughly 410,000 distinct CDR3 sequences, with approximately 16% occurring only once. The CDR3 has 15 residues. CDR1 and CDR2 (germline): SGHRS, YFSETQ. With V trimmed by 0 bases and J by 1 base, 3 bases remained unmatched. Time point meaning: newly diagnosed GD, antithyroid drugs for less than 3 months. PBMC RNA served as the TCR library source. American Thyroid Association guidelines defined how Graves' disease was diagnosed. A note on this clonotype: Antigen specificity is unknown.

Separately, the same data were catalogued under a study of T cells in Graves' hyperthyroidism and ophthalmopathy. That publication notes: Also found in blood were most expanded thyroid clonotypes above 0.001.

The chain couples TRBV5-1 to TRBJ2-5, with TRBD1 matching over 7 bases. This TCR was sampled from a woman aged 40 to 49 with Graves disease. The sample was peripheral blood mononuclear cells (PBMCs), taken at new diagnosis, from a patient treated with antithyroid drugs. CDR3 sequence (DNA): TGCGCCAGCAGCTTGGACAGGGGCTTCCAAGAGACCCAGTACTTC. This translates into CASSLDRGFQETQYF.